This paragraph covers one T cell receptor (beta chain) sequence. Its target is unknown. The PCR had 60 Vbeta and 13 Jbeta primers. In the source study's methods: Later reanalysis found tens of millions of unique TCR beta chains, some 10 million of them shared. Only in-frame clones appear in the TCRdb table, and some are missing; sequencing was by immunoSEQ multiplex PCR. V and J calls and clone size are copied from that table; D and trimming were computed from the DNA. The sample contains roughly 180,000 clones, about four fifths of which appear only once. The data originate from a study of cytomegalovirus exposure and HLA in healthy donors. Overall study findings and caveats: A highly shared variant cluster was judged a likely technical artifact. TCR beta chains numbering about 160 were designated cytomegalovirus-associated.

Trimming cost V 5 bases and J 2 bases, with 15 bases left between them. Germline CDR1 is SGHAT and CDR2 is FQNNGV. The CDR3 has 16 amino acids. This clonotype originated in a girl aged 10-17 years in good health and CMV-seropositive. The sample was PBMCs. The chain combines TRBV11-2 with TRBJ2-2, with D perhaps TRBD2 (6 bases). CDR3 region: CASSPEGRLNTGELFF. DNA of the CDR3: TGTGCCAGCAGCCCAGAAGGGAGGCTCAACACCGGGGAGCTGTTTTTT.